Sequencing of this TCR beta chain was carried out in a study of CD8 T cells in ankylosing spondylitis. The study's findings and limits: Significant enrichment of disease-linked clones was reported in matched ankylosing spondylitis synovial fluid. Disease-associated clones were CD8+ and fairly uncommon in peripheral blood. Among TCR beta sequences, a motif of several highly homologous variants appeared characteristic of ankylosing spondylitis blood. Earlier studies detected some motif variants in reactive arthritis synovial fluid and blood.

V dropped 2 bases and J dropped 7 bases, with 12 bases sitting between them. CDR1 LNHDA and CDR2 SQIVND come from the germline V gene (reference sequence). The CDR3 length is 13 residues. This clonotype was counted between two and nine times. As yet, its antigen is unknown. TCRdb recomputed calls from the 5' RACE reads with MiXCR, one row per CDR3 protein. The repertoire holds hundreds of thousands of distinct CDR3 sequences, with roughly a quarter as singletons. The sequencing input was blood, either unsorted or a sorted T cell fraction (not recorded which). V gene TRBV19 combines with J gene TRBJ2-7, with D perhaps matching TRBD1 (5 bases). The receptor was derived from a male donor with ankylosing spondylitis. For the CDR3, the DNA is TGTGCCAGTAGTATAACCAGGGTTGATGAGCAGTACTTC. Translated, it gives CASSITRVDEQYF.